The T cell receptor (beta chain) described here comes from a study of cytomegalovirus exposure and HLA in healthy donors. Whole-study context: A previous analysis identified 100 million to 120 million unique TCR beta sequences derived from some 170 million T cells. Within an early data release were roughly 90 million unique TCRs drawn from HLA-typed donors.

As for this clone: Its antigen remains unknown.

Study-level findings and limits: Most TCR beta V segments were productive about 87% or about 30% of the time in an earlier analysis.

Primers: 60 Vbeta forward and 13 Jbeta reverse. The repertoire was sequenced with immunoSEQ multiplex PCR; TCRdb's copy has only in-frame clones and lacks some. Of 84,000 or so clones in the sample, under 85% were seen once. This receptor was taken from a boy younger than 18 in good health and CMV-seronegative. Source material: PBMCs.

The CDR3 protein is CASRLYSNQPQHF. The CDR3 region has the DNA TGTGCCAGCCGTCTGTATAGCAATCAGCCCCAGCATTTT. This chain links TRBV19 with TRBJ1-5, with D unclear. Germline CDR1 reads LNHDA; CDR2 reads SQIVND (reference sequence). The CDR3 is made up of 13 amino acids. V dropped 9 bases and J dropped 0 bases, with 9 bases sitting between them.